This T cell receptor beta chain is drawn from a study of blood T cell repertoires in COVID-19. Study-level information: Samples representing acute and convalescent COVID-19 were sourced from the United States, Italy and Spain. From T cells, B-cell-depleted T cells, or PBMCs came the material, which was cDNA or gDNA.

The germline V gene has CDR1 SGHNT and CDR2 YYREEE (reference sequence). The CDR3 covers 15 residues. Trimming at V came to 3 bases and at J to 3 bases, leaving 5 bases not matched to a gene. At least ten counts were recorded for this clone. As originally analysed: Nucleated cell counts were estimated from reference gene primer amplification. Here immunoSEQ multiplex PCR was the method, and the copy in TCRdb shows in-frame clones only, minus some. V, J and clone size were drawn from that table, and D and trimming were deduced from the DNA. The table includes approximately 160,000 clones, about 81% detected once.

The chain carries TRBV5-4 and TRBJ1-3; 8 bases align to TRBD1. The receptor was derived from a human donor in a cohort sampled during active COVID-19. Sample: peripheral blood. The CDR3 here is CASSSGRGLGNTIYF. The CDR3 DNA sequence: TGTGCCAGCAGCTCTGGCAGGGGGCTTGGAAACACCATATATTTT.